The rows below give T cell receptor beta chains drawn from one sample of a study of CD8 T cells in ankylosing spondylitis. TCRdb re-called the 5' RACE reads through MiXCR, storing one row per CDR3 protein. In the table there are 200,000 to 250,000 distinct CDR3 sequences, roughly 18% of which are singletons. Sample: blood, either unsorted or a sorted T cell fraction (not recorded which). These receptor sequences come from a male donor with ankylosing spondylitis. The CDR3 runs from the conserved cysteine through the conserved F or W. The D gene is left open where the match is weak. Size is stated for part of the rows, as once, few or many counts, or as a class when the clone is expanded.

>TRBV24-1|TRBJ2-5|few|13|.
TGTGCCACCAGTGGACGGGACGGAGAGACCCAGTACTTC
CATSGRDGETQYF
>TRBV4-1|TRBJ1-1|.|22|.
TGCGCCAGCAGCCAAGATGAACAGGACTGGACATTCCATTTGTCTGGGAACACTGAAGCTTTCTTT
CASSQDEQDWTFHLSGNTEAFF
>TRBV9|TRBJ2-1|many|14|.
TGTGCCAGCAGCGTGGGGGGGCGGGACAATGAGCAGTTCTTC
CASSVGGRDNEQFF
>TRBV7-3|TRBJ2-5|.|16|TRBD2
TGTGCCAGCAGCTTATCGAGTAGCGGGGGCGTTGAGACCCAGTACTTC
CASSLSSSGGVETQYF
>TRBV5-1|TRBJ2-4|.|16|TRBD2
TGCGCCAGCAGCTTCTTAGCGGGGGCAGCCAAAAACATTCAGTACTTC
CASSFLAGAAKNIQYF
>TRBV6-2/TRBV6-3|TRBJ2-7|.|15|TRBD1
TGTGCCAGCAGTCCCCTCGGACAGGGGGCTGACGAGCAGTACTTC
CASSPLGQGADEQYF
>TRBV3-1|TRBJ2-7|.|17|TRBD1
TGTGCCAGCAGCCGTCTTCAAGTAGGGGACAGCCCCTACGAGCAGTACTTC
CASSRLQVGDSPYEQYF
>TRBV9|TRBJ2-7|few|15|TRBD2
TGTGCCAGCAGCGCCACTAGCGGGCCCCTATACGAGCAGTACTTC
CASSATSGPLYEQYF
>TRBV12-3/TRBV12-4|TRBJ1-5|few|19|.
TGTGCCAGCAGTACCCTTGAGGGTCAACATCTAAAGGGTAACCAGCCCCAGCATTTT
CASSTLEGQHLKGNQPQHF
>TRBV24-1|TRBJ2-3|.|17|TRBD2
TGTGCCACCAGTGACCCCGGGACTAGCGGGGGCGGAGATACGCAGTATTTT
CATSDPGTSGGGDTQYF
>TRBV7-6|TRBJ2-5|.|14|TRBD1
TGTGCCAGCAGCTTAGTAGGGGGCTTAGAGACCCAGTACTTC
CASSLVGGLETQYF
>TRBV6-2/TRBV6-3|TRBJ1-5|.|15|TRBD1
TGTGCCAGCAGTTGGACAGGGGAACTTAATCAGCCCCAGCATTTT
CASSWTGELNQPQHF
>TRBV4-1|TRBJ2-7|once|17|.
TGCGCCAGCAGCCAAGATGTCCAATGGGGGTCCTCCTACGAGCAGTACTTC
CASSQDVQWGSSYEQYF
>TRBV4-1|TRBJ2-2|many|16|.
TGCGCCAGCAGCCAAGAAGTACAGGCGAACACCGGGGAGCTGTTTTTT
CASSQEVQANTGELFF
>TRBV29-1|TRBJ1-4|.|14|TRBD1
TGCAGCTTCCTACGCCGGGACAGTGGGGAAAAACTGTTTTTT
CSFLRRDSGEKLFF
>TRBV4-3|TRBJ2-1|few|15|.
TGCGCCAGCAGCCAAGAGGGACCCCACCGAGATGAGCAGTTCTTC
CASSQEGPHRDEQFF
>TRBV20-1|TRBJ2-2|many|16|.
TGCAGTGCTAGAGTGGCGGACCGCGGGGACACCGGGGAGCTGTTTTTT
CSARVADRGDTGELFF
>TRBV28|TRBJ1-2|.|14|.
TGTGCCAGCAGTTCCGGAATACTCCCCTATGGCTACACCTTC
CASSSGILPYGYTF
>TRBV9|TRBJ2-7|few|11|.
TGTGCCACCCCCGACGGGGGCGAGCAGTACTTC
CATPDGGEQYF
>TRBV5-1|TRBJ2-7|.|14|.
TGCGCCAGCAGCTTGGAGGTGGAGACCTACGAGCAGTACTTC
CASSLEVETYEQYF
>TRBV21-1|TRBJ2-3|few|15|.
TGTGCCAGCAGCAACGCCCTGGCCGATACGGATACGCAGTATTTT
CASSNALADTDTQYF
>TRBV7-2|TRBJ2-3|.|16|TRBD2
TGTGCCAGCAGCCCAGAAGCGGGGGGGATTACAGATACGCAGTATTTT
CASSPEAGGITDTQYF
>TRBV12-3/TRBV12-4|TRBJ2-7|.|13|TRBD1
TGTGCCAGCAGCTTTGACAGGGAGTACGAGCAGTACTTC
CASSFDREYEQYF
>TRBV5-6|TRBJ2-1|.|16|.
TGTGCCAGCGCCCCTACGGGGGGCTACTCCTACAATGAGCAGTTCTTC
CASAPTGGYSYNEQFF
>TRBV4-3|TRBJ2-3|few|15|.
TGCGCCAGCAGCCAAGAAGACGGAACCACAGATACGCAGTATTTT
CASSQEDGTTDTQYF
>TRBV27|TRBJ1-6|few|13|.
TGTGCCAGCAGTCCGGGTGTTCTTTCACCCCTCCACTTT
CASSPGVLSPLHF
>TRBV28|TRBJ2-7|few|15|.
TGTGCCAGCAGTTTAGGGGCCCTACAAAGCTACGAGCAGTACTTC
CASSLGALQSYEQYF
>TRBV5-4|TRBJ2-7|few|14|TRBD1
TGTGCCAGCAGCTGGCCGGGACAGGGGTCCGAGCAGTACTTC
CASSWPGQGSEQYF
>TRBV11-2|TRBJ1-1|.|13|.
TGTGCCAGCGCGGGGGGGGTTGGCACTGAAGCTTTCTTT
CASAGGVGTEAFF
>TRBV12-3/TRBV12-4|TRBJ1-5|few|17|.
TGTGCCAGCAGTTTATTGGGAGGGCCCCATAGCAATCAGCCCCAGCATTTT
CASSLLGGPHSNQPQHF
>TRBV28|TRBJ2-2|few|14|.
TGTGCCAGCAGTTTATCAGGGGACACCGGGGAGCTGTTTTTT
CASSLSGDTGELFF
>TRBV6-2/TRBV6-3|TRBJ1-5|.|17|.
TGTGCCAGCAGTTATGATTCCATGGGACATAGCAATCAGCCCCAGCATTTT
CASSYDSMGHSNQPQHF
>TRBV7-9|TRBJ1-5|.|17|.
TGTGCCAGCAGCTCGAAGGACGGCCTAATAGGCAATCAGCCCCAGCATTTT
CASSSKDGLIGNQPQHF
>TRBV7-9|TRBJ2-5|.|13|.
TGTGCCAGCAGCTTAGTGGGAGCAGAGACCCAGTACTTC
CASSLVGAETQYF
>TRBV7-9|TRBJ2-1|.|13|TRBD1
TGTGCCACCCGACAGGGGGCCGACAATGAGCAGTTCTTC
CATRQGADNEQFF
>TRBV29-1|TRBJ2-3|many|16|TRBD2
TGCAGCGTTGAAGATCTTTCTAGCGGGGTAACAGATACGCAGTATTTT
CSVEDLSSGVTDTQYF
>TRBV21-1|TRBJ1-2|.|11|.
TGTGCCAGCACCCGGGACAGGGGATACACCTTC
CASTRDRGYTF
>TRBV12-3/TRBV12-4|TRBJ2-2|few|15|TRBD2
TGTGCCAGCAGTCCAGGGACTAGCGGAGGGGAGGAGCTGTTTTTT
CASSPGTSGGEELFF
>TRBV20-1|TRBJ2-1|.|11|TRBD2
TGCAGTGCTAGATTGGGGACTAGCGCGGTCTTC
CSARLGTSAVF
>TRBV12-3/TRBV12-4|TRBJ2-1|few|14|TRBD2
TGTGCCAGCAGGGACGGACTAGCGGGTTTTGAGCAGTTCTTC
CASRDGLAGFEQFF
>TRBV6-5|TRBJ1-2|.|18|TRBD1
TGTGCCAGCAGTTACTACACTCCGGACAGGCCAGCTAACTATGGCTACACCTTC
CASSYYTPDRPANYGYTF
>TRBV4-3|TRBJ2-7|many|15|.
TGCGCCAGCAGCCAAGGGGCAGGGGAACCCTACGAGCAGTACTTC
CASSQGAGEPYEQYF
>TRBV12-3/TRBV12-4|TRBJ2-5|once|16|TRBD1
TGTGCCAGCAGCCCCCGACAGGGGCGTTCCCAAGAGACCCAGTACTTC
CASSPRQGRSQETQYF
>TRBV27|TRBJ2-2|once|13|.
TGTGCCAGCAGTTCCTGGGGGGCCGGGGAGCTGTTTTTT
CASSSWGAGELFF
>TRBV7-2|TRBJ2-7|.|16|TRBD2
TGTGCCAGCAGCTTCCCAATTAGCGGGACAAGCTACGAGCAGTACTTC
CASSFPISGTSYEQYF
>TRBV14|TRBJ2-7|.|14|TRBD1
TGTGCCAGCAGCCTGGGGACAGTACTCTACGAGCAGTACTTC
CASSLGTVLYEQYF
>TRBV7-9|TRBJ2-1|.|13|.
TGTGCCAGCAGCTTTGGAGCTGGCAATGAGCAGTTCTTC
CASSFGAGNEQFF
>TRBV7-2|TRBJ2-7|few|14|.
TGTGCCAGCAGCTTCGAACAGGGCCTCTACGAGCAGTACTTC
CASSFEQGLYEQYF
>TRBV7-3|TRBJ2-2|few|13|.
TGTGCCAGCAGCGACCCGAACACCGGGGAGCTGTTTTTT
CASSDPNTGELFF
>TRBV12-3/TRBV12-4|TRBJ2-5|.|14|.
TGTGCCAGCAGTTTATCGGGGCCCTGGGAGACCCAGTACTTC
CASSLSGPWETQYF
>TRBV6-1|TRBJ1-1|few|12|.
TGTGCCAGCATACTCAGGGTAGGTGAAGCTTTCTTT
CASILRVGEAFF
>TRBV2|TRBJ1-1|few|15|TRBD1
TGTGCCAGCAGTGATAGGGGGCTGGAAAACACTGAAGCTTTCTTT
CASSDRGLENTEAFF
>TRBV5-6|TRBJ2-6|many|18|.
TGTGCCAGCAGCTTGTCCCCAGGGGGGGCGTTAGGGGCCAACGTCCTGACTTTC
CASSLSPGGALGANVLTF
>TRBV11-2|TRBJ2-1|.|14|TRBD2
TGTGCCAGCAGCTTAGCGGGGGGTGTAGATGAGCAGTTCTTC
CASSLAGGVDEQFF
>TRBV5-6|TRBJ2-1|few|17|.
TGTGCCAGCATCCCAGAGGGTAGCGGCCCCTCGAGGGATGAGCAGTTCTTC
CASIPEGSGPSRDEQFF
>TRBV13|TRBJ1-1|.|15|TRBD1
TGTGCCAGCAGCCACGGCGACAGGGGGCGCGGTGAAGCTTTCTTT
CASSHGDRGRGEAFF
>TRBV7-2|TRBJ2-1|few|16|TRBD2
TGTGCCAGCAGCTACAATAGCGGGGGGGCCTGGGATGAGCAGTTCTTC
CASSYNSGGAWDEQFF
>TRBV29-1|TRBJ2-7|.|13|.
TGCAGCGTTGAAACCAGGGTCTCCTACGAGCAGTACTTC
CSVETRVSYEQYF